The 18 T cell receptor beta chains below come from one sample, sequenced in a study of T cells after yellow fever vaccination. TCRdb called the 5' RACE reads again in MiXCR, with one record for every CDR3 protein. Of 250,000 to 400,000 distinct CDR3 sequences in the sample, about 4% were seen once. Specimen: PBMCs, collected 5 days after the yellow fever booster vaccination. The receptor source for this set is a man aged 18 to 29 who received the YFV17D yellow fever vaccine.

This clonotype showed up just a few times. This rearrangement joins TRBV12-3 or TRBV12-4 to TRBJ2-7, with 8 bases that match TRBD1. CDR3 length: 14 amino acids. The junction had 3 bases not matched to a gene; V was cut back by 3 bases and J by 2 bases. The CDR3 sequence: CASSFLDRAYEQYF. DNA of the CDR3: TGTGCCAGCAGTTTTCTGGACAGGGCCTACGAGCAGTACTTC.

The V and J genes are TRBV4-3 and TRBJ1-2; D remains ambiguous. The CDR3 sequence is 13 residues long. From germline, CDR1 is LGHNA and CDR2 YSLEER. V was shortened by 4 bases and J by 8 bases, with 14 bases between the two germline ends. The CDR3 region is CASSPYPGEGYTF. CDR3 bases: TGCGCCAGCAGCCCATACCCGGGAGAAGGCTACACCTTC.

The CDR3, as DNA: TGTGCCAGCAGCCCGCAGGGGGTCAGGCAAGAGACCCAGTACTTC. Amino acids: CASSPQGVRQETQYF. The chain couples TRBV7-3 to TRBJ2-5; 7 bases align to TRBD1. This CDR3 is built from 15 residues. Germline CDR1 SGHTA, CDR2 FQGTGA. The ends lost 5 bases at V and 2 bases at J; junction bases unmatched: 8.

This clonotype has more than one count but fewer than ten. At one of its ends the junction is not consistent with the germline gene, which may arise from a read error. The chain recombines TRBV7-7 with TRBJ2-1; D is unresolved. The CDR3 contains 13 residues. Germline V gene lookup returns CDR1 SSHAT and CDR2 FNYEAQ (reference sequence). The CDR3 region has the DNA TGTGCTAGCAGCCCCGGACGGAACAATGAGCAGTTCTTC. Encoded protein: CASSPGRNNEQFF.

This clonotype was found a few times. The chain couples TRBV5-1 to TRBJ2-3, with 9 bases that match TRBD2. V dropped 6 bases and J dropped 3; count of bases not matched to a gene: 5. CDR1 and CDR2 from the germline V gene are SGHRS and YFSETQ. This CDR3 spans 14 amino acids. The CDR3 DNA reads TGCGCCAGCACAACGCGGGGGGGAACAGATACGCAGTATTTT. This encodes CASTTRGGTDTQYF.

This clonotype has only a few counts. The V call is TRBV12-3 or TRBV12-4, the J call TRBJ1-1; D ambiguous. The CDR3 extends over 14 amino acids. Trimming took 6 bases from V and 1 from J, leaving 12 bases between them. The CDR3 here is CASRPDGPNTEAFF. In nucleotides, the CDR3 is TGTGCCAGCAGACCCGACGGCCCGAACACTGAAGCTTTCTTT.

The chain couples TRBV24-1 to TRBJ2-5; D possibly uses TRBD1 or TRBD2 (6 bases each). CDR1 and CDR2 from the germline V gene are KGHDR and SFDVKD. The V and J ends lost 7 bases and 4 bases respectively, with 15 bases between them. This CDR3 spans 14 amino acids. The CDR3 here is CATSHGGGPETQYF. The CDR3, as DNA: TGTGCCACCAGCCATGGAGGGGGTCCAGAGACCCAGTACTTC.

This clonotype was seen many times. The chain uses TRBV7-2 and TRBJ2-3; 7 bases map to TRBD1. This CDR3 spans 16 amino acids. V shed 5 bases, J shed 4 bases, and the junction held 12 bases outside the gene matches. Germline V CDR1 and CDR2: SGHTA, FQGNSA. Written as DNA, the CDR3 is TGTGCCAGCAGCGACCACAGGGGAACTGTTGCAGATACGCAGTATTTT. Its translation is CASSDHRGTVADTQYF.

This clonotype was found a few times. This sequence joins TRBV19 and TRBJ1-5; D is unclear. The CDR3 is made up of 15 amino acids. Germline CDR1 reads LNHDA; CDR2 reads SQIVND (reference sequence). V lost 3 bases and J 6 bases, leaving 15 bases between the germline ends. The CDR3 protein is CASSMLKSGSQPQHF. The DNA of the CDR3 is TGTGCCAGTAGTATGCTAAAGAGCGGATCTCAGCCCCAGCATTTT.

The chain has TRBV20-1 and TRBJ2-1; D is possibly TRBD2 (6 bases). Trimming left V 4 bases short and J 6 bases short, with 10 bases between. The CDR3 extends over 12 amino acids. Germline CDR1 DFQATT, CDR2 SNEGSKA (reference sequence). CDR3 residues: CSATGRGNEQFF. CDR3 nucleotides: TGCAGTGCTACCGGGCGGGGCAATGAGCAGTTCTTC.

This clonotype has more than one count but fewer than ten. CDR3 region: CASQSPRTARELFF. The CDR3 nucleotides are TGTGCCAGCCAATCGCCACGGACAGCCCGGGAGCTGTTTTTT. The chain carries TRBV6-2 or TRBV6-3 and TRBJ2-2; D might be TRBD1 (6 bases). The germline V and J ends were trimmed by 8 bases and 9 bases, with 19 bases remaining between them. The germline V gene encodes CDR1 MNHEY and CDR2 SVGEGT. This CDR3 has 14 amino acids.

This clonotype was seen many times. CDR3 sequence reads: CASGRGTEAFF. The CDR3 coding sequence is TGTGCCAGTGGACGTGGTACTGAAGCTTTCTTT. The chain couples TRBV19 to TRBJ1-1; D gene uncertain. The CDR3 totals 11 residues. Germline V gives CDR1 LNHDA, CDR2 SQIVND (reference sequence). The germline V and J ends were trimmed by 8 bases and 5 bases, with 9 bases remaining between them.

This clonotype was counted between two and nine times. The chain has TRBV20-1 and TRBJ2-1; 8 bases are shared with TRBD2. The CDR3 extends over 12 amino acids. The V gene end was trimmed by 3 bases and the J gene end by 6 bases; junction bases not matched to a gene: 1. Germline values: CDR1 DFQATT, CDR2 SNEGSKA (reference sequence). CDR3 nucleotide sequence: TGCAGTGCTAGGGGACTAGTCAATGAGCAGTTCTTC. The encoded protein is CSARGLVNEQFF.

This clonotype was counted many times. The V gene is TRBV4-3, the J gene TRBJ2-1; TRBD2 matches 12 bases. Looked up from germline, CDR1 is LGHNA and CDR2 is YSLEER. CDR3 size: 15 residues. V shed 2 bases, J shed 7 bases, and the junction held 3 bases outside the gene matches. The CDR3 DNA follows: TGCGCCAGCAGCCAACCTAGCGGGGGGGTAAATGAGCAGTTCTTC. It encodes CASSQPSGGVNEQFF.

The chain is built from TRBV6-5 and TRBJ1-1, with TRBD1 matching 7 bases. Germline CDR1 and CDR2: MNHEY and SVGAGI. Germline trimming cut 6 bases from V and 2 bases from J; bases unmatched to any gene: 15. This CDR3 contains 17 residues. The chain's CDR3 is CASRGQNARDPNTEAFF. DNA for the CDR3: TGTGCCAGCAGGGGACAGAACGCAAGAGACCCAAACACTGAAGCTTTCTTT.

The rearrangement joins TRBV11-2 to TRBJ1-6; a possible D gene is TRBD1 (5 bases). Germline V gives CDR1 SGHAT, CDR2 FQNNGV. Trimming took off 0 bases at V and 5 bases at J, with 11 bases between the two ends. The CDR3 runs 16 residues. Here the CDR3 reads CASSLDHRGHNSPLHF. For the CDR3, the DNA is TGTGCCAGCAGCTTAGATCACCGGGGACATAATTCACCCCTCCACTTT.

This clonotype was detected only a few times. This sequence joins TRBV6-5 and TRBJ2-2; TRBD2 might be the D (5 bases). Germline CDR1 MNHEY, CDR2 SVGAGI. CDR3 length equals 16 residues. Trimming stripped 6 bases from V and 0 bases from J, with 14 bases between. CDR3 sequence reads: CASSPWRATNTGELFF. The CDR3 DNA sequence: TGTGCCAGCAGCCCCTGGCGGGCAACGAACACCGGGGAGCTGTTTTTT.

This clonotype came up a few times. The rearrangement joins TRBV7-6 to TRBJ2-5; 8 bases line up with TRBD2. In germline, CDR1 is SGHVS, CDR2 FNYEAQ. This CDR3 is built from 16 residues. The junction had 10 bases not matched to a gene; V was cut back by 5 bases and J by 2 bases. The CDR3 is CASSTYSGAIQETQYF. CDR3 DNA: TGTGCCAGCAGCACCTATAGCGGGGCAATACAAGAGACCCAGTACTTC.